This T cell receptor (beta chain) was identified in a study of shared clonotypes between healthy human individuals. Whole-study results and caveats: At large depth, rarefaction still showed sorted-subset sequencing to be incomplete.

Assay used: immunoSEQ multiplex PCR; TCRdb lists only in-frame clones, some missing. The table lists 2 million to 2.5 million clones, under 95% of them singletons. As for this clone: Its specificity is not known.

Sequenced material: naive CD4+ T cells from PBMCs. Subset described: CD45RA+ positively selected. This clonotype originated in a man between 18 and 29 years old in good health. Some clones in this sample may be carry-over from other donors' samples.

The CDR3 region is CASSIDRGLLGQYF. In nucleotides, the CDR3 is TGTGCCAGCAGTATAGACAGGGGCCTATTGGGGCAGTACTTC. This rearrangement joins TRBV6-6 to TRBJ2-7; 8 bases match TRBD1. CDR1 is MNHNY, CDR2 SVGAGI, per germline (reference sequence). The length of the CDR3 is 14 residues. Germline trimming cut 5 bases from V and 9 bases from J; bases unmatched to any gene: 12.